Listed below are T cell receptor beta chains from one sample, sequenced in a study of early T cells in non-severe SARS-CoV-2 infection. TCRdb re-derived calls from the 5' RACE reads in MiXCR, one entry per CDR3 protein. This table holds 56,000 or so distinct CDR3 sequences, less than 9.5% found once. Sequenced material: whole blood. The receptors were sampled from an adult who was a healthcare worker with PCR-confirmed SARS-CoV-2 infection or an uninfected control (not recorded which). The CDR3 runs from the conserved cysteine through the conserved F or W. The D gene is left open where the match is weak. Clone size is shown for a subset of rows, as once, few, many or a class of expanded clone.

>TRBJ2-3|NA|15|TRBV2|NA
CASSASRGLGDTQYF
TGTGCCAGCAGTGCCTCGCGGGGCCTAGGGGATACGCAGTATTTT
>TRBJ1-1|few|17|TRBV3-1|TRBD1
CASSEKRAGGTNTEAFF
TGTGCCAGCAGCGAAAAGAGGGCAGGGGGGACGAACACTGAAGCTTTCTTT
>TRBJ2-2|few|13|TRBV3-1|NA
CASGVSNTGELFF
TGTGCCAGCGGGGTCTCGAACACCGGGGAGCTGTTTTTT
>TRBJ2-5|NA|13|TRBV11-2|NA
CASSLAGLQTQYF
TGTGCCAGCAGCTTAGCGGGGTTGCAGACCCAGTACTTC
>TRBJ1-6|few|13|TRBV30|NA
CAWSTEGNSPLHF
TGTGCCTGGTCGACAGAGGGGAATTCACCCCTCCACTTT
>TRBJ2-2|few|18|TRBV9|TRBD2
CASSVQAGGAFSTGELFF
TGTGCCAGCAGCGTACAAGCGGGGGGGGCATTCAGCACCGGGGAGCTGTTTTTT
>TRBJ2-1|medium-sized|16|TRBV4-1|TRBD2
CASSQDLVAGTVEQFF
TGCGCCAGCAGCCAAGATCTTGTAGCGGGCACGGTTGAGCAGTTCTTC
>TRBJ2-5|many|15|TRBV29-1|NA
CSVYDLARGIGTQYF
TGCAGCGTTTATGATTTGGCAAGGGGAATTGGGACCCAGTACTTC
>TRBJ2-1|NA|15|TRBV11-1|TRBD2
CASSSSYGGGMEQFF
TGTGCCAGCAGCTCTTCGTACGGCGGGGGGATGGAGCAGTTCTTC
>TRBJ2-7|few|17|TRBV11-2|NA
CASSMGLRGTRSYEQYF
TGTGCCAGCAGCATGGGTCTCCGGGGCACCCGCTCCTACGAGCAGTACTTC
>TRBJ2-1|NA|12|TRBV24-1|NA
CATRSSYNEQFF
TGTGCCACCAGAAGCTCCTACAATGAGCAGTTCTTC
>TRBJ2-7|few|13|TRBV2|NA
CASSSGGGRREYF
TGTGCCAGCAGCTCAGGGGGGGGCCGTCGGGAGTACTTC
>TRBJ2-1|NA|17|TRBV20-1|TRBD2
CSATRLAGGPAYNEQFF
TGCAGTGCAACGAGACTAGCGGGAGGGCCAGCCTACAATGAGCAGTTCTTC
>TRBJ1-4|many|17|TRBV7-6|TRBD1
CASSPDGTGRGYEKLFF
TGTGCCAGCAGCCCAGACGGGACAGGCCGGGGTTACGAAAAACTGTTTTTT
>TRBJ2-5|NA|13|TRBV11-2|NA
CASSFRLEQTQYF
TGTGCCAGCAGCTTTCGACTCGAACAGACCCAGTACTTC
>TRBJ2-3|few|15|TRBV12-3/TRBV12-4|TRBD2
CASSHSSGSRDTQYF
TGTGCCAGCAGCCACTCTAGCGGGAGCCGGGATACGCAGTATTTT
>TRBJ2-1|NA|14|TRBV20-1|NA
CSAEGSSAYNEQFF
TGCAGTGCTGAGGGGTCGAGCGCCTACAATGAGCAGTTCTTC
>TRBJ1-2|many|13|TRBV6-5|NA
CASSYLGGSGYTF
TGTGCCAGCAGTTACTTGGGGGGCTCTGGCTACACCTTC
>TRBJ2-2|NA|15|TRBV5-6|NA
CASSLLGKDTGELFF
TGTGCCAGCAGCTTGCTGGGGAAGGACACCGGGGAGCTGTTTTTT
>TRBJ2-3|NA|16|TRBV9|NA
CASSTGLDSLSVSQYF
TGTGCCAGCAGCACAGGCTTGGACAGCCTGTCGGTTTCGCAGTATTTT
>TRBJ2-5|few|13|TRBV19|NA
CASSDSYQETQYF
TGTGCCAGTAGTGACTCGTACCAAGAGACCCAGTACTTC
>TRBJ2-7|NA|12|TRBV28|TRBD1
CASSLGTGLQYF
TGTGCCAGCAGTTTAGGGACAGGGCTCCAGTACTTC
>TRBJ1-1|NA|12|TRBV6-5|TRBD1
CASSRDSVAAFF
TGTGCCAGCAGCCGGGACAGTGTGGCAGCTTTCTTT
>TRBJ2-3|NA|16|TRBV6-2/TRBV6-3|TRBD2
CASSYLTSGSSDTQYF
TGTGCCAGCAGTTACCTGACTAGCGGGAGTTCAGATACGCAGTATTTT
>TRBJ1-6|NA|14|TRBV30|TRBD1
CAWSGQGISSPLHF
TGTGCCTGGAGTGGACAGGGAATCAGTTCACCCCTCCACTTT
>TRBJ2-4|few|14|TRBV5-1|NA
CASSLDGGLNIQYF
TGCGCCAGCAGCTTGGATGGCGGTCTAAACATTCAGTACTTC
>TRBJ2-7|few|12|TRBV6-6|NA
CASSPAFYEQYF
TGTGCCAGCAGTCCAGCCTTCTACGAGCAGTACTTC
>TRBJ2-2|NA|14|TRBV28|NA
CASSPPSAFGELFF
TGTGCCAGCAGTCCCCCTTCAGCGTTCGGGGAGCTGTTTTTT
>TRBJ2-7|NA|13|TRBV4-1|NA
CASSQPDSYEQYF
TGCGCCAGCAGCCAACCGGACTCCTACGAGCAGTACTTC
>TRBJ1-5|NA|14|TRBV2|TRBD1
CASSDRDRYQPQHF
TGTGCCAGCAGTGACCGGGACAGATATCAGCCCCAGCATTTT
>TRBJ2-3|NA|15|TRBV29-1|NA
CSVKRAEVLTDTQYF
TGCAGCGTTAAAAGAGCGGAGGTGCTCACAGATACGCAGTATTTT
>TRBJ1-1|NA|13|TRBV15|NA
CATSPSRDTEAFF
TGTGCCACCAGCCCGAGCAGGGACACTGAAGCTTTCTTT
>TRBJ2-5|few|12|TRBV28|TRBD1
CASSLGDRTQYF
TGTGCCAGCAGTTTAGGGGACAGGACCCAGTACTTC
>TRBJ2-1|NA|15|TRBV10-3|NA
CAISESRGLTNEQFF
TGTGCCATCAGTGAGTCGCGGGGCCTTACCAATGAGCAGTTCTTC
>TRBJ2-1|many|16|TRBV14|NA
CASSHSNSSSYNEQFF
TGTGCCAGCAGCCATTCGAACAGTTCCTCCTACAATGAGCAGTTCTTC
>TRBJ1-4|many|15|TRBV12-3/TRBV12-4|TRBD1
CASSFSRTGVEKLFF
TGTGCCAGCAGTTTCTCTCGGACAGGGGTTGAAAAACTGTTTTTT
>TRBJ2-7|NA|13|TRBV3-1|NA
CASSRTTTYEQYF
TGTGCCAGCAGCCGAACGACTACCTACGAGCAGTACTTC
>TRBJ2-7|NA|17|TRBV7-5|NA
CISVPEAPQGGGDEQYF
NA
>TRBJ2-2|few|12|TRBV6-5|NA
CASRGGTGELFF
TGTGCCAGCAGAGGTGGAACCGGGGAGCTGTTTTTT
>TRBJ2-2|many|20|TRBV29-1|NA
CSVSMPTEGVTSTNTGELFF
TGCAGCGTTTCCATGCCCACTGAGGGGGTGACTAGCACAAACACCGGGGAGCTGTTTTTT
>TRBJ2-2|NA|16|TRBV6-1|NA
CASSPRGLASTGELFF
TGTGCCAGCTCCCCTCGGGGGCTAGCGTCGACCGGGGAGCTGTTTTTT
>TRBJ2-7|few|15|TRBV7-9|TRBD1
CASSPLRDRGDEQYF
TGTGCCAGCAGCCCCCTGCGGGACAGGGGCGACGAGCAGTACTTC
>TRBJ2-7|NA|13|TRBV11-2|NA
CASRRGEMYEQYF
TGTGCCAGCAGGAGGGGGGAGATGTACGAGCAGTACTTC
>TRBJ1-4|NA|14|TRBV28|NA
CASRGARVRGKLFF
TGTGCCAGCAGGGGCGCAAGGGTCCGGGGAAAACTGTTTTTT
>TRBJ2-1|NA|13|TRBV20-1|NA
CSAREAVANEQFF
TGCAGTGCTAGAGAGGCAGTTGCGAATGAGCAGTTCTTC
>TRBJ1-4|NA|13|TRBV19|NA
CASAQSLSEKLFF
TGTGCCAGTGCCCAGTCCCTAAGCGAAAAACTGTTTTTT